This is a list of T cell receptor beta chains from one sample in a study of CD8 T cells in Susac syndrome. TCRdb reprocessed the immunoSEQ multiplex PCR reads with MiXCR, giving one entry per CDR3 protein. The table records a few hundred thousand distinct CDR3 sequences, approximately 81% of them present only once. Sample: CD8+ T cells from PBMCs. The origin of the receptors is a human donor with multiple sclerosis. CDR3s include the opening cysteine and the closing phenylalanine or tryptophan.

J	V	CDR3
TRBJ1-1	TRBV30	CAWTGTGNLARYGTEAFF
TRBJ1-1	TRBV6-5	CASSFDYRARGDTEAFF
TRBJ2-7	TRBV19	CASSINSGRAPYEQYF
TRBJ2-1	TRBV2	CASSALGEPSYNEQFF
TRBJ2-7	TRBV28	CASSFPELVGYEQYF
TRBJ2-7	TRBV9	CASSVAEGPTYEQYF
TRBJ2-3	TRBV2	CASSEAPIQTDDTQYF
TRBJ2-7	TRBV9	CASSPQLAGSYEQYF
TRBJ1-2	TRBV7-9	CASTPRTPNGYTF
TRBJ2-2	TRBV7-9	CASSLDRTGELFF
TRBJ1-1	TRBV7-9	CASSFAGRENTEVFF
TRBJ2-3	TRBV7-9	CASQRSSRTNTQYF
TRBJ2-3	TRBV27	CASNNVGGVADTQYF
TRBJ2-2	TRBV20-1	CSARTGGDTNTGELFF
TRBJ1-2	TRBV7-6	CASSLTRAYGYTF
TRBJ2-7	TRBV12-3/TRBV12-4	CASSETGGFHEQYF
TRBJ2-1	TRBV29-1	CSVEDSALSSYNEQFF
TRBJ2-7	TRBV4-1	CASTPRRDISGQYF
TRBJ2-1	TRBV4-2	CASSQEIPYNEQFF
TRBJ2-7	TRBV19	CATRRGSGEQYF
TRBJ2-5	TRBV27	CASGIQETQYF
TRBJ2-7	TRBV27	CASSLYNPILGEQYF
TRBJ1-4	TRBV7-9	CASSPAPGEKLFF
TRBJ2-7	TRBV19	CASRRARTGKGEQYF
TRBJ1-5	TRBV20-1	CSASSRERRFQPQHF
TRBJ2-7	TRBV5-8	CASSRTALTYEQYF
TRBJ2-1	TRBV30	CAWRGSSSYNEQFF
TRBJ1-5	TRBV4-1	CASSARQGAGNQPQHF
TRBJ1-5	TRBV29-1	CSVAGRGNQPQHF
TRBJ2-7	TRBV6-5	CATRGQGFNEQYF
TRBJ1-4	TRBV15	CATITTGQGNEKLFF
TRBJ2-5	TRBV29-1	CSVKNARLQETQYF